The source of this TCR beta chain is a study of CD8+CD57+ T cells in acquired aplastic anemia (dated by TCRdb to between 2018 and 2020). As for the study more broadly: On average, sorted CD4+ and CD8+ cells yielded about 3 ug of extracted DNA, with a range of about 0.19 to 30 ug. An average of approximately 9.8 million reads for CD4+ cells and approximately 12 million reads for CD8+ cells was obtained from healthy donor samples.

What the study reported, not specific to this receptor: CD8+ Simpson's diversity did not differ significantly between patients and healthy controls (P=0.060). Around 31 CD8+ CDR3 sequences were shared between patients and controls but appeared highly expressed in patients and within their immunodominant clones.

TCR beta VDJ combination and CDR3 sequence profiling used genomic DNA as the template. An Illumina HiSeq 2000 was used for TCR repertoire sequencing. Under the source paper's analysis protocol: TRBV/TRBJ rearrangement plots, CDR3 size and DJ length profiles, and Simpson's diversity index were used to assess repertoires. Whichever DNA sequence was most abundant in the deep sequencing data was defined as the immunodominant clone. CDR3 amino acid sequences were screened for sharing across subjects and were compared with published repertoires and the VDJdb database. TCRdb itself trimmed the public reads at Q25 with fastp, ran MiXCR and retained productive beta chains. Every entry covers one CDR3 protein and lists the most common genes and DNA from its rows. TCRdb, not the original authors, processed these V and J calls. The sample includes some 170,000 distinct CDR3 sequences, with roughly 45% observed a single time. Clones ranked in the top ten supply 0.85% to 1.3% of the sample.

V loses 6 bases of germline sequence and J loses 7 bases, and the interval between the two ends is 19 bases. The germline V gene encodes CDR1 MGHDK and CDR2 SYGVNS. The CDR3 runs 15 residues from the cysteine to the phenylalanine. The sequence is cut down to CDR3 DNA, 45 bases in frame from base 1. In the study, sorted CD4+ and CD8+ blood T cells from patients with severe aplastic anemia and from healthy subjects underwent deep sequencing of TCR repertoires. Ficoll-Paque density gradient centrifugation was used to isolate peripheral blood mononuclear cells. CD4+ and CD8+ T cells were sorted by FACS or magnetic beads before DNA extraction. In regard to this clonotype: Its target antigen remains unknown. Base-call qualities are not available, and no considerably larger clone is one nucleotide away.

This receptor was taken from a human donor in good health. The chain employs TRBV25-1 and TRBJ2-1, and the D gene may be TRBD1, 6 bases matching. The material sequenced was sorted CD4+, CD8+, or CD8+CD57+ T cells (not recorded which) from PBMCs. The DNA sequence reads TGTGCCAGCAGCGTAGTAGTCAGGGGAAGAAATGAGCAGTTCTTC. The translation is CASSVVVRGRNEQFF.